These 31 T cell receptor beta chains were sequenced from one sample in a study of cytomegalovirus exposure and HLA in healthy donors. In the PCR, 60 Vbeta and 13 Jbeta primers were used. Produced via immunoSEQ multiplex PCR; TCRdb's table is partial and in-frame only. Among 75,000 to 80,000 clones listed, around 81% were seen once. The sequenced sample was PBMCs. These TCRs come from a male donor in good health and CMV-seronegative.

This clone was seen a few times. V gene TRBV18 combines with J gene TRBJ2-1, with 11 positions matching TRBD2. V was pared by 3 bases and J by 4 bases, with 8 bases of the junction left unmatched. This CDR3 spans 17 amino acids. Germline V lookup: CDR1 KGHSH, CDR2 LQKENI. The CDR3 loop is CASSPPVAGGAYNEQFF. As DNA, the CDR3 is TGTGCCAGCTCACCTCCCGTAGCGGGAGGGGCGTACAATGAGCAGTTCTTC.

The rearrangement uses TRBV28 and TRBJ2-7, with 7 bases lining up with TRBD1. The junction had 9 bases not matched to a gene; V was cut back by 4 bases and J by 3 bases. The V gene's germline CDR1 is MDHEN and CDR2 SYDVKM. The CDR3 length is 15 residues. Here the CDR3 reads CASSSNLGQNYEQYF. The CDR3 coding sequence is TGTGCCAGCAGTTCCAACCTGGGACAGAACTACGAGCAGTACTTC.

This chain connects TRBV7-9 to TRBJ1-4; perhaps TRBD1 as D (5 bases). This CDR3 spans 14 amino acids. Germline CDR1 is SEHNR and CDR2 is FQNEAQ (reference sequence). Trimming removed 3 bases at V and 3 bases at J, with 8 bases between. CDR3 sequence reads: CASSFPGPNEKLFF. In DNA, the CDR3 is TGTGCCAGCAGCTTTCCAGGGCCTAATGAAAAACTGTTTTTT.

J is TRBJ1-6 and V is TRBV11-2; TRBD1 matches 12 bases. Trimming at V came to 5 bases and at J to 4 bases, leaving 12 bases not matched to a gene. This CDR3 has 19 residues. Germline CDR1 SGHAT, CDR2 FQNNGV. The DNA for the CDR3 is TGTGCCAGCAGCACTAATAGGGGGGACAGGGGGCTGTATAATTCACCCCTCCACTTT. Translated, it gives CASSTNRGDRGLYNSPLHF.

The rearrangement joins TRBV19 to TRBJ2-4, with unresolved D. Germline V gene lookup returns CDR1 LNHDA and CDR2 SQIVND (reference sequence). The germline V and J ends were trimmed by 8 bases and 0 bases, with 8 bases remaining between them. The CDR3 is 13 amino acids. The CDR3 sequence: CASENLAKNIQYF. CDR3 in DNA: TGTGCCAGTGAGAACCTAGCCAAAAACATTCAGTACTTC.

This chain joins TRBV11-1 and TRBJ1-3; 7 positions agree with TRBD1. V shed 5 bases and J 0 bases; nucleotides not matched to a gene: 7. Germline V CDR1 and CDR2: SGHAT, FQDESV (reference sequence). This CDR3 is 16 amino acids long. The CDR3 spells CASSHRGLSSGNTIYF. The CDR3 DNA reads TGTGCCAGCAGCCACAGGGGCCTAAGCTCTGGAAACACCATATATTTT.

The chain combines TRBV30 with TRBJ1-5; a possible D gene is TRBD1 (6 bases). V shed 2 bases and J shed 6 bases, with 8 bases lying between them. The CDR3 has 12 residues. Germline values: CDR1 GTSNPN, CDR2 SVGIG (reference sequence). The CDR3 DNA reads as TGTGCCTGGAGTACAGGGCCTCAGCCCCAGCATTTT. The encoded protein is CAWSTGPQPQHF.

This clone was observed a few times. The gene calls are TRBV2 and TRBJ2-5; no firm D call. There are 13 residues in the CDR3. Trimming took off 6 bases at V and 2 bases at J, with 10 bases between the two ends. CDR1 is SNHLY, CDR2 FYNNEI, per germline. The CDR3 loop reads CASRPSTQETQYF. CDR3 in DNA: TGTGCCAGCAGGCCCTCAACTCAAGAGACCCAGTACTTC.

This chain joins TRBV2 and TRBJ2-7; perhaps TRBD2 as D (7 bases). Germline CDR1 SNHLY, CDR2 FYNNEI. CDR3 length: 15 amino acids. Trimming removed 6 bases at V and 3 bases at J, with 18 bases between. CDR3 nucleotides: TGTGCCAGCAGGGGAGGGGACTGGGGGCTCTACGAGCAGTACTTC. Residues: CASRGGDWGLYEQYF.

V usage is TRBV19 and J usage is TRBJ1-1; D remains unclear. The CDR3 extends over 12 amino acids. Germline CDR1 reads LNHDA; CDR2 reads SQIVND (reference sequence). V was cut by 5 bases and J by 6 bases, with 10 bases left in between. The CDR3 DNA reads as TGTGCCAGTAGTCTCTTAGATGCTGAAGCTTTCTTT. It is translated as CASSLLDAEAFF.

V usage is TRBV2 and J usage is TRBJ1-2; D is unclear. The CDR3 totals 15 residues. V shed 1 base and J shed 0 bases, with 9 bases lying between them. CDR1 and CDR2 (germline): SNHLY, FYNNEI. This CDR3 reads CASSEDGNPNYGYTF. As DNA, the CDR3 is TGTGCCAGCAGTGAAGACGGGAATCCTAACTATGGCTACACCTTC.

The DNA for the CDR3 is TGTGCCAGCAGCGCCTCACGTGGGCTGGCTAACTATGGCTACACCTTC. Translating gives CASSASRGLANYGYTF. This chain links TRBV9 with TRBJ1-2; unclear D gene. This CDR3 is 16 amino acids long. Germline V gene sequence: CDR1 SGDLS, CDR2 YYNGEE. Trimming took 3 bases from V and 0 from J, leaving 15 bases between them.

This chain connects TRBV2 to TRBJ2-2; D possibly corresponds to TRBD2 (6 bases). The germline CDR1 and CDR2 sequences are SNHLY and FYNNEI. V was cut by 5 bases and J by 1 base, with 11 bases left in between. The CDR3 has 15 residues. In nucleotides, the CDR3 is TGTGCCAGCAGTACCTCCGGGGGGAACACCGGGGAGCTGTTTTTT. Residues: CASSTSGGNTGELFF.

The chain uses TRBV27 and TRBJ2-7; a weak D match, TRBD2 (5 bases). The V gene lost 4 bases and the J gene lost 1 base, with 11 bases spanning the gap. From germline, CDR1 is MNHEY and CDR2 SMNVEV (reference sequence). This CDR3 spans 14 amino acids. CDR3 amino acids: CASSSRGPSYEQYF. CDR3 nucleotide sequence: TGTGCCAGCAGTTCCCGGGGTCCATCCTACGAGCAGTACTTC.

The rearrangement links TRBV2 to TRBJ1-2; D remains unclear. Trimming took off 3 bases at V and 8 bases at J, with 10 bases between the two ends. CDR3 length: 12 amino acids. Germline assignment: CDR1 SNHLY and CDR2 FYNNEI. CDR3 nucleotides: TGTGCCAGCAGTGATCCGTGGGCGGGCTACACCTTC. It specifies CASSDPWAGYTF.

The chain carries TRBV25-1 and TRBJ1-2, with TRBD1 matching 7 bases. In germline, CDR1 is MGHDK, CDR2 SYGVNS. V was pared by 4 bases and J by 6 bases, with 17 bases of the junction left unmatched. This CDR3 region has 17 residues. CDR3 coding DNA: TGTGCCAGCAGTGGGACATTGGGGACAGCTCAACTTAATGGCTACACCTTC. It is translated as CASSGTLGTAQLNGYTF.

This clone has a single count. The V gene is TRBV6-5, the J gene TRBJ1-1; tentatively, D is TRBD1 (6 bases). The CDR3 extends over 15 amino acids. V was pared by 1 base and J by 0 bases, with 9 bases between. Per germline, CDR1 MNHEY and CDR2 SVGAGI. The CDR3 here is CASSYFRTVNTEAFF. CDR3 sequence (DNA): TGTGCCAGCAGTTACTTTCGGACAGTGAACACTGAAGCTTTCTTT.

V usage is TRBV6-6 and J usage is TRBJ2-1; 10 bases are a match to TRBD1. The V gene end was trimmed by 8 bases and the J gene end by 7 bases; junction bases not matched to a gene: 11. The length of the CDR3 is 15 residues. Per germline, CDR1 MNHNY and CDR2 SVGAGI (reference sequence). The CDR3, as DNA: TGTGCCAGCGGAGGCGGGGACAGGGGCTCGAATGAGCAGTTCTTC. Translating gives CASGGGDRGSNEQFF.

Details on this clone: A junction boundary mismatches the germline segment, possibly from a read error. This chain joins TRBV19 and TRBJ1-2; the match to TRBD1 covers 8 bases. This CDR3 has 13 residues. CDR1 is LNHDA and CDR2 is SQIVND in the germline V gene (reference sequence). CDR3 sequence reads: CATADRDGYGYPF. The CDR3 DNA reads TGTGCCACGGCGGACAGGGACGGATATGGCTACCCCTTC.

This clone appeared a few times. The chain is built from TRBV15 and TRBJ1-5; 8 nucleotides agree with TRBD1. The V segment lost 2 bases and the J segment 3 bases; nucleotides outside the gene matches: 3. This CDR3 is built from 15 residues. Germline CDR1 reads LNHNV; CDR2 reads YYDKDF (reference sequence). The CDR3 bases are TGTGCCACCAGCAGACCCAGGGGGCTCAATCAGCCCCAGCATTTT. This sequence encodes CATSRPRGLNQPQHF.

This clone was seen only a few times. V is TRBV5-1 and J is TRBJ2-7, with 9 positions matching TRBD2. CDR1 is SGHRS, CDR2 YFSETQ, per germline. With V trimmed by 2 bases and J by 3 bases, 6 bases remained unmatched. This CDR3 has 15 amino acids. The CDR3 loop reads CASSLIAGEGYEQYF. As DNA, the CDR3 is TGCGCCAGCAGCTTAATAGCGGGAGAAGGCTACGAGCAGTACTTC.

J is TRBJ1-2 and V is TRBV14, with TRBD1 matching 9 bases. Germline V gives CDR1 SGHDN, CDR2 FVKESK. V lost 4 bases and J lost 8; bases outside the gene matches: 8. The CDR3 consists of 14 residues. In DNA form, the CDR3 reads TGTGCCAGCAGCCTTGCCGGGACAGGGTGGGGCTACACCTTC. Residues: CASSLAGTGWGYTF.

This clone occurred once. J is TRBJ2-5 and V is TRBV6-1, with TRBD2 identical over 8 bases. Germline loops: CDR1 MNHNS, CDR2 SASEGT. J gave up 5 bases and V 4 bases, and 6 bases lay outside the gene matches. The CDR3 contains 14 residues. Here the CDR3 reads CASSAAGGGETQYF. CDR3 nucleotide sequence: TGTGCCAGCAGTGCCGCGGGGGGCGGTGAGACCCAGTACTTC.

This clone was observed once. At one boundary the junction diverges from the germline segment, which might be a read error. The chain uses TRBV4-1 and TRBJ1-1; TRBD1 matches 11 bases. This CDR3 has 17 residues. Germline CDR1 and CDR2: MGHRA and YSYEKL. The CDR3 DNA follows: TGCGCCAGCAGCCACAAGGGGGACAGGGGGTTGAACCCTGAAGCTTTCTTT. It translates to CASSHKGDRGLNPEAFF.

The chain is built from TRBV29-1 and TRBJ2-7; 10 bases are shared with TRBD2. Germline assignment: CDR1 SQVTM and CDR2 ANQGSEA. The CDR3 loop spans 14 amino acids. V lost 4 bases to trimming and J lost 0 bases; unmatched junction nucleotides: 3. The CDR3: CSVATSGNSYEQYF. CDR3 sequence (DNA): TGCAGCGTTGCTACTAGCGGGAACTCCTACGAGCAGTACTTC.

The genes are TRBV6-5 and TRBJ2-7; a possible D gene is TRBD1 (6 bases). CDR1 MNHEY and CDR2 SVGAGI come from the germline V gene. The CDR3 runs 15 residues. With 0 bases removed from V and 3 bases from J, the gap between germline ends came to 12 bases. Here the CDR3 reads CASSYSAARGYEQYF. The CDR3 nucleotides read TGTGCCAGCAGTTACTCTGCGGCCAGGGGCTACGAGCAGTACTTC.

The chain carries TRBV9 and TRBJ2-7, with 7 bases identical to TRBD2. J was trimmed by 4 bases and V by 0 bases; bases with no gene match: 7. There are 15 residues in the CDR3. The V gene's germline CDR1 is SGDLS and CDR2 YYNGEE. As DNA, the CDR3 is TGTGCCAGCAGCGTAGGGGCAGGGACTACGTACGAGCAGTACTTC. Translating gives CASSVGAGTTYEQYF.

The V and J genes are TRBV6-6 and TRBJ1-5; weak D call: TRBD1 (6 bases). V lost 7 bases and J 3 bases, leaving 13 bases between the germline ends. Germline CDR1 reads MNHNY; CDR2 reads SVGAGI (reference sequence). This CDR3 comprises 14 residues. Written as DNA, the CDR3 is TGTGCCAGCATCCCGGGGGGCCTCAATCAGCCCCAGCATTTT. This gives the protein CASIPGGLNQPQHF.

This CDR3 is CASSLGRVDEQYF. The CDR3, as DNA: TGCGCCAGCAGCTTAGGCAGGGTGGACGAGCAGTACTTC. V and J are TRBV5-1 and TRBJ2-5; tentatively, D is TRBD1 (5 bases). The J call is uncertain, as TRBJ2-7 better fits the DNA end. The germline V gene has CDR1 SGHRS and CDR2 YFSETQ. The CDR3 extends over 13 amino acids.

The chain couples TRBV2 to TRBJ2-5, with 7 bases matching TRBD1. Germline V gene data show CDR1 as SNHLY and CDR2 as FYNNEI. This CDR3 spans 13 amino acids. V shed 5 bases and J 13 bases; nucleotides not matched to a gene: 13. The CDR3 protein is CASSSGQPTPRYF. Here the CDR3 DNA reads TGTGCCAGCAGTTCGGGACAGCCAACCCCGCGGTACTTC. Full variable domain (remainder filled in from reference TRBV2 and TRBJ2-5): EPEVTQTPSHQVTQMGQEVILRCVPISNHLYFYWYRQILGQKVEFLVSFYNNEISEKSEIFDDQFSVERPDGSNFTLKIRSTKLEDSAMYFCASSSGQPTPRYFGPGTRLLVL.

The rearrangement joins TRBV6-1 to TRBJ1-3; 9 bases align to TRBD1. The V gene end was trimmed by 8 bases and the J gene end by 6 bases; junction bases not matched to a gene: 11. The CDR3 spans 15 residues. Germline CDR1 and CDR2: MNHNS and SASEGT. The CDR3 here is CASSFGTGYENTIYF. The CDR3 coding sequence is TGTGCCAGCTCTTTCGGGACAGGGTATGAAAACACCATATATTTT.